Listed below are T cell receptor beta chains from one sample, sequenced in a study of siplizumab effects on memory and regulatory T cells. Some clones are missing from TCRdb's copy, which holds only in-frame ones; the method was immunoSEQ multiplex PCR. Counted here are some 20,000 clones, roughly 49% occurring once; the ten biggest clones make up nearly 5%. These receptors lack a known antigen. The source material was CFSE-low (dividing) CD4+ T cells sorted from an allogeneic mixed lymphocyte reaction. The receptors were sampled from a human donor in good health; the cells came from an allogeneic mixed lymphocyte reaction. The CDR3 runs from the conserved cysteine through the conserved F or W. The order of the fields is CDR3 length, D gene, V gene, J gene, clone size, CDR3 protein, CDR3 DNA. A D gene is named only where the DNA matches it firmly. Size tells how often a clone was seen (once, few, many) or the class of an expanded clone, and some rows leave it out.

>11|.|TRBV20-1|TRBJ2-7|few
CSASRPDEQYF
TGCAGTGCTAGCCGACCTGACGAGCAGTACTTC
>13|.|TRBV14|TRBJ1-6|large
CASSRGPDSPLHF
TGTGCCAGCAGCCGGGGACCCGATTCACCCCTCCACTTT
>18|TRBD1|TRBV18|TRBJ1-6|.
CASSPWQLWDSLNSPLHF
TGTGCCAGCTCACCATGGCAGTTATGGGACAGCCTTAATTCACCCCTCCACTTT
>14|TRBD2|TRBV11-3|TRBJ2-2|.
CASSLGAGSGELFF
TGTGCCAGCAGCTTAGGAGCGGGGTCCGGGGAGCTGTTTTTT
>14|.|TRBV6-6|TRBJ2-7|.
CASSYVTGPYEQYF
TGTGCCAGCAGTTACGTGACAGGTCCTTACGAGCAGTACTTC
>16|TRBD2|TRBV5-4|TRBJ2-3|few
CASSLSAGGRADTQYF
TGTGCCAGCAGCTTGTCAGCGGGGGGGCGTGCAGATACGCAGTATTTT
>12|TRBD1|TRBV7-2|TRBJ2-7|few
CASSLRGHEQYF
TGTGCCAGCAGCTTAAGGGGGCACGAGCAGTACTTC
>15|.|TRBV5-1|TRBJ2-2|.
CASSLARTYTGELFF
TGCGCCAGCAGCTTGGCGAGGACTTACACCGGGGAGCTGTTTTTT
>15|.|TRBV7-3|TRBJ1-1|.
CASSLSGGLNTEAFF
TGTGCCAGCAGCTTATCCGGGGGGCTGAACACTGAAGCTTTCTTT
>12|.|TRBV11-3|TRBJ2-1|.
CASSPDLGEQFF
TGTGCCAGCAGCCCCGACTTGGGGGAGCAGTTCTTC
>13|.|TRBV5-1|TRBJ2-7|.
CASSFDMGDEQYF
TGCGCCAGCAGCTTCGACATGGGAGACGAGCAGTACTTC
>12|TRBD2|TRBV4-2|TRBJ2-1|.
CASSQGGNEQFF
TGTGCCAGCAGCCAGGGGGGGAATGAGCAGTTCTTC
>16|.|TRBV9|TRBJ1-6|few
CASSVDNNGILSPLHF
TGTGCCAGCAGCGTCGATAACAACGGGATCCTTTCACCCCTCCACTTT
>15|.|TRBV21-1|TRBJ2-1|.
CASSKNGDSYNEQFF
TGTGCCAGCAGCAAGAACGGGGACTCCTACAATGAGCAGTTCTTC
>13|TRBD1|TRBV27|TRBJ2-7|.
CASKRQGLYEQYF
TGTGCCAGCAAAAGACAGGGTCTCTACGAGCAGTACTTC
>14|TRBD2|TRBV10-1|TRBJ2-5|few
CASSGGSYGETQYF
TGCGCCAGCAGCGGGGGGTCATACGGCGAGACCCAGTACTTC
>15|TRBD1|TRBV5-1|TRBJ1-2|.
CASSIRRTGYYGYTF
TGCGCCAGCAGCATTCGCAGGACAGGCTATTATGGCTACACCTTC
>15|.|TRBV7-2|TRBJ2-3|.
CASSLGFLGTDTQYF
TGTGCCAGCAGCTTAGGCTTTCTGGGCACAGATACGCAGTATTTT
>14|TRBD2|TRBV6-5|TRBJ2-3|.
CASSYSRGVDTQYF
TGTGCCAGCAGTTACTCGCGGGGGGTAGATACGCAGTATTTT
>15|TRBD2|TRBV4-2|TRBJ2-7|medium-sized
CASSQEAGGPYEQYF
TGTGCCAGCAGCCAAGAGGCGGGGGGGCCCTACGAGCAGTACTTC
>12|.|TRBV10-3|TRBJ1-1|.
CAIRGINTEAFF
TGTGCCATCAGGGGAATAAACACTGAAGCTTTCTTT
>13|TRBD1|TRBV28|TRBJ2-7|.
CASGQGLPYEQYF
TGTGCCAGTGGACAGGGGTTGCCCTACGAGCAGTACTTC
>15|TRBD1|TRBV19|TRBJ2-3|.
CASKIPGQGSDTQYF
TGTGCCAGCAAGATTCCGGGACAGGGGTCAGATACGCAGTATTTT
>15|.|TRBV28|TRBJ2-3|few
CASSLAGAGSDTQYF
TGTGCCAGCAGTTTAGCGGGGGCGGGCTCAGATACGCAGTATTTT
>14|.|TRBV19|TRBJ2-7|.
CASSIAGHPYEQYF
TGTGCCAGTAGTATTGCCGGACATCCCTACGAGCAGTACTTC
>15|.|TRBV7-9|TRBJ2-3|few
CASSPRLASTDTQYF
TGTGCCAGCAGCCCCCGGCTGGCCAGCACAGATACGCAGTATTTT
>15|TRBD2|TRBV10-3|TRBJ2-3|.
CAISEGGGFADTQYF
TGTGCCATCAGTGAGGGGGGGGGTTTCGCAGATACGCAGTATTTT
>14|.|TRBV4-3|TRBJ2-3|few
CASSQDRAGDTQYF
TGCGCCAGCAGCCAAGATAGGGCGGGGGATACGCAGTATTTT
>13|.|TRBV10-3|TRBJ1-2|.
CAISRDLEDGYTF
TGTGCCATCAGCCGGGACCTAGAAGATGGCTACACCTTC
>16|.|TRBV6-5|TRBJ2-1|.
CASSYWGRLTGNEQFF
TGTGCCAGCAGTTATTGGGGCCGTCTCACGGGCAATGAGCAGTTCTTC
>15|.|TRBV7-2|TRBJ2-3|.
CASSYMGPPTDTQYF
TGTGCCAGCAGCTATATGGGACCCCCCACAGATACGCAGTATTTT
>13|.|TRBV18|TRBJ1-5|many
CASSSTVNQPQHF
TGTGCCAGCTCATCTACGGTGAATCAGCCCCAGCATTTT
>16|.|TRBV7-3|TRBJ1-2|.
CASSLINLEGLDGYTF
TGTGCCAGCAGCTTAATTAACCTGGAGGGTCTTGATGGCTACACCTTC
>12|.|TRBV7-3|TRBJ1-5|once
CASSPGDQPQHF
TGTGCCAGCAGCCCCGGGGATCAGCCCCAGCATTTT
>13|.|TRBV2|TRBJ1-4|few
CASMRDGNEKLFF
TGTGCCAGCATGCGGGACGGTAATGAAAAACTGTTTTTT
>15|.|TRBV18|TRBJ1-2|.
CASSPRRGEGDGYTF
TGTGCCAGCTCACCTAGGCGGGGCGAAGGGGATGGCTACACCTTC
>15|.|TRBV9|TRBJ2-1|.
CASSVASGTYNEQFF
TGTGCCAGCAGCGTAGCCAGCGGAACCTACAATGAGCAGTTCTTC
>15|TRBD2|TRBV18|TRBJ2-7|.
CASSPLGGTAYEQYF
TGTGCCAGCTCACCCCTGGGGGGGACCGCCTACGAGCAGTACTTC
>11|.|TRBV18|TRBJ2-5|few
CASSQAETQYF
TGTGCCAGCTCACAAGCGGAGACCCAGTACTTC
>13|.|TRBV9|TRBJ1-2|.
CASSVTGRYGYTF
TGTGCCAGCAGCGTAACAGGCCGCTATGGCTACACCTTC
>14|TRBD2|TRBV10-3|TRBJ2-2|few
CAISPAGGTGELFF
TGTGCCATCAGCCCAGCGGGGGGTACCGGGGAGCTGTTTTTT
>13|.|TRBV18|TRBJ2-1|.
CASSPGLGEEQFF
TGTGCCAGCTCACCAGGACTTGGAGAGGAGCAGTTCTTC
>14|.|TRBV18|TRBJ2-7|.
CASSPVSAQNEQYF
TGTGCCAGCTCACCGGTTTCAGCCCAGAACGAGCAGTACTTC
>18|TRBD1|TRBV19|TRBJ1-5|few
CASSTRDRGRGSNQPQHF
TGTGCCAGTAGTACCCGGGACAGGGGGCGCGGCAGCAATCAGCCCCAGCATTTT
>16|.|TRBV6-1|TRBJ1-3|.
CASSVAGVMSGNTIYF
TGTGCCAGCAGTGTCGCAGGGGTAATGTCAGGAAACACCATATATTTT
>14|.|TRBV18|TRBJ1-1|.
CASSPGRMNTEAFF
TGTGCCAGCTCACCTGGACGGATGAACACTGAAGCTTTCTTT
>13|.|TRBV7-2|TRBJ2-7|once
CASSLALAGEQYF
TGTGCCAGCAGCTTAGCACTAGCAGGCGAGCAGTACTTC
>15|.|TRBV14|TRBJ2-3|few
CASAPGLIATDTQYF
TGTGCCAGTGCGCCGGGACTCATAGCCACAGATACGCAGTATTTT
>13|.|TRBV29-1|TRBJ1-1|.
CSVGQAGITEAFF
TGCAGCGTTGGACAGGCCGGGATCACTGAAGCTTTCTTT
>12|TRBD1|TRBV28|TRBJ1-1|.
CASSLRTGTAFF
TGTGCCAGCAGTTTAAGGACAGGGACGGCTTTCTTT
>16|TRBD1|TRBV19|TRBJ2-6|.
CASSTYRGSGANVLTF
TGTGCCAGTAGTACATACAGGGGATCTGGGGCCAACGTCCTGACTTTC
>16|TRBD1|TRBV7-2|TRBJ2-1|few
CASSTTGGWVHNEQFF
TGTGCCAGCAGCACAACAGGGGGCTGGGTCCACAATGAGCAGTTCTTC
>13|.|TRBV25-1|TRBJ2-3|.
CASSENLGGTQYF
TGTGCCAGCAGTGAGAACCTAGGGGGTACGCAGTATTTT
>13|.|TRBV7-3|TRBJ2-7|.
CASSLTRGAQQYF
TGTGCCAGCAGCTTAACGAGGGGGGCCCAGCAGTACTTC
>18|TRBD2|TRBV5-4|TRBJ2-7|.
CASSPSRSSGGASNEQYF
TGTGCCAGCAGCCCGAGTCGATCTAGCGGGGGGGCCTCCAACGAGCAGTACTTC
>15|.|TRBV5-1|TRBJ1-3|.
CASSLGVSGAATIYF
TGCGCCAGCAGCTTGGGGGTATCGGGGGCGGCCACCATATATTTT
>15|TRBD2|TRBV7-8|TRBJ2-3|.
CASSAPTSNTDTQYF
TGTGCCAGCAGCGCACCGACTAGCAACACAGATACGCAGTATTTT
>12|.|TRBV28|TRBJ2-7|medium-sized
CASSGGGPEQYF
TGTGCCAGCAGTGGGGGGGGGCCCGAGCAGTACTTC
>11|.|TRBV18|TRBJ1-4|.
CASSPGEDTFF
TGTGCCAGCTCCCCGGGAGAGGACACCTTTTTT